The subject of this entry is one T cell receptor beta chain. How the authors handled the data: How many nucleated cells were present was estimated from reference gene primer amplification. Method: immunoSEQ multiplex PCR; TCRdb's copy keeps in-frame clones and lacks some. Clone size and the V and J calls come from that table; the DNA yielded D and trimming. The data hold 45,000 to 50,000 clones, with about four fifths observed a single time. This CDR3 spans 18 amino acids. The germline V and J ends were trimmed by 2 bases and 1 base, with 21 bases remaining between them. The V gene's germline CDR1 is LNHDA and CDR2 SQIVND (reference sequence). The data were obtained in a study of blood T cell repertoires in COVID-19. Overall study context: Spain, Italy and the United States supplied samples that represented acute and convalescent COVID-19. PBMCs, B-cell-depleted T cells, or T cells provided the cDNA or gDNA that made up the material.

The TCR sequence derives from a man in his 60s with active COVID-19. This chain uses TRBV19 with TRBJ2-7; possibly TRBD2 for D (6 bases). The material sequenced was peripheral blood. This chain's CDR3 is CASSIRVLGGKGSYEQYF. Written as DNA, the CDR3 is TGTGCCAGTAGTATACGGGTTTTGGGGGGAAAGGGTTCCTACGAGCAGTACTTC. Combining the CDR3 with reference TRBV19 and TRBJ2-7 gives the whole variable domain DGGITQSPKYLFRKEGQNVTLSCEQNLNHDAMYWYRQDPGQGLRLIYYSQIVNDFQKGDIAEGYSVSREKKESFPLTVTSAQKNPTAFYLCASSIRVLGGKGSYEQYFGPGTRLTVT.